This entry is about one T cell receptor (beta chain). Its antigen is unknown. This sample stems from a study of T and B cells in COVID-19 patients. Study overall: Active-infection patients were older, median 67 years, than recovered patients, median about 37 years.

Study results and limitations: At recovery TRB diversity and richness exceeded healthy donors, after highly clonal active COVID-19 repertoires.

TRB rearrangements were amplified by multiplex PCR with BIOMED2 TRB-A/B primers. A single record per CDR3 protein comes from TCRdb applying MiXCR to the multiplex PCR reads. The sample yields about 9,500 distinct CDR3 sequences, 25% to 30% seen once. Each TRB amplification used roughly 250-550 ng of genomic DNA from blood. CDR1 is SGHAT, CDR2 FQDESV, per germline (reference sequence). V was trimmed by 1 base and J by 1 base, leaving 8 bases between them. There are 15 residues in the CDR3. Specimen: blood. This TCR derives from a human donor who had recovered from COVID-19. The gene calls are TRBV11-1 and TRBJ1-5; perhaps TRBD1 as D (5 bases). CDR3 amino acids: CASSLGRVSNQPQHF. CDR3 nucleotide sequence: TGTGCCAGCAGCTTAGGCAGGGTCAGCAATCAGCCCCAGCATTTT.